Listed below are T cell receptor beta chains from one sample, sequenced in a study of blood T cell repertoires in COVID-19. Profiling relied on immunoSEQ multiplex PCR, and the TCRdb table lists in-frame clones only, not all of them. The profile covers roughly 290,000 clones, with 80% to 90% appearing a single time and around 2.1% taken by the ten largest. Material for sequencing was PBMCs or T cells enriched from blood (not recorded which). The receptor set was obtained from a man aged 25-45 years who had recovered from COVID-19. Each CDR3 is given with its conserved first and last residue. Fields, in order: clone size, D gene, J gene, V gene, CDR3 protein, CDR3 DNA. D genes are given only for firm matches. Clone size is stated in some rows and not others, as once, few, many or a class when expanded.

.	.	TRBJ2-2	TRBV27	CASSSTGTTNTGELFF	TGTGCCAGCAGTTCCACCGGGACAACGAACACCGGGGAGCTGTTTTTT
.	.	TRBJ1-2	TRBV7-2	CASSPDRSYGYTF	TGTGCCAGCAGCCCGGACAGATCCTATGGCTACACCTTC
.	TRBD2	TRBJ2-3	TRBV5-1	CASSFTSGTDTQYF	TGCGCCAGCAGCTTTACTAGCGGCACAGATACGCAGTATTTT
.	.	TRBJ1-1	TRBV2	CASDRGRGNTEAFF	TGTGCCAGCGACCGGGGCAGGGGGAACACTGAAGCTTTCTTT
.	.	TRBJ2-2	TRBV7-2	CASSLGRGVGELFF	TGTGCCAGCAGCTTAGGCAGGGGGGTCGGGGAGCTGTTTTTT
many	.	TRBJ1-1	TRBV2	CASSDYFRNTEAFF	TGTGCCAGCAGTGACTATTTCCGGAACACTGAAGCTTTCTTT
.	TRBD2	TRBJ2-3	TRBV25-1	CASSEGRLAGGGDTQYF	TGTGCCAGCAGTGAAGGGAGGCTAGCGGGGGGTGGAGATACGCAGTATTTT
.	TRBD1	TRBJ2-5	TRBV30	CAWSIWGTVQETQYF	TGTGCCTGGAGTATTTGGGGGACAGTACAAGAGACCCAGTACTTC
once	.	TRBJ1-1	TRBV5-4	CASSSAQTNEAFF	TGTGCCAGCAGCTCGGCACAGACTAATGAAGCTTTCTTT
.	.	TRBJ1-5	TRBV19	CASSIVRAINQPQHF	TGTGCCAGTAGTATAGTCAGGGCTATCAATCAGCCCCAGCATTTT
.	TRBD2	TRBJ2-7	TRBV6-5	CATMGLPGRYEQYF	TGTGCCACCATGGGACTACCTGGTCGCTACGAGCAGTACTTC
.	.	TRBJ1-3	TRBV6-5	CASSYRGQHSGNTIYF	TGTGCCAGCAGTTACCGCGGACAACACTCTGGAAACACCATATATTTT
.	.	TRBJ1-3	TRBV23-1	CASSQSGREPSSGNTIYF	TGCGCCAGCAGTCAATCGGGGAGAGAGCCGAGCTCTGGAAACACCATATATTTT
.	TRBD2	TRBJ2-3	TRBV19	CASAVGGTHTDTQYF	TGTGCCAGCGCCGTGGGGGGGACGCACACAGATACGCAGTATTTT
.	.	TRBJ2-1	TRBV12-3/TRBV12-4	CASIPDTDNEQFF	TGTGCCAGCATTCCCGACACAGACAATGAGCAGTTCTTC
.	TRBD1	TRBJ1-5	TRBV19	CASSLGGGGYQPQHF	TGTGCCAGTAGTTTAGGAGGAGGGGGCTATCAGCCCCAGCATTTT
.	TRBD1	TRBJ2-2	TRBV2	CASKGQGAGELFF	TGTGCCAGCAAGGGGCAGGGGGCCGGGGAGCTGTTTTTT
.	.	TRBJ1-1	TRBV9	CASSVSSGSGTEAFF	TGTGCCAGCAGCGTATCTTCAGGGTCGGGCACTGAAGCTTTCTTT
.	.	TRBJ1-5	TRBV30	CAWSKAGSNQPQHF	TGTGCCTGGAGTAAAGCGGGAAGCAATCAGCCCCAGCATTTT
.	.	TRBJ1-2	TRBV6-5	CAGQTASNYGYTF	TGTGCCGGCCAAACAGCTTCTAACTATGGCTACACCTTC
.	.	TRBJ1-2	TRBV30	CAWSVGAHREGYTF	TGTGCCTGGAGTGTAGGGGCACACCGCGAGGGCTACACCTTC
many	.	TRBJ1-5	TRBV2	CASTQDRNNQPQHF	TGTGCCAGCACTCAGGACAGAAACAATCAGCCCCAGCATTTT
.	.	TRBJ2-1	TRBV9	CASSVGGGLIYNEQFF	TGTGCCAGCAGCGTAGGCGGGGGCCTAATTTACAATGAGCAGTTCTTC
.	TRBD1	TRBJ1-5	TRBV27	CASSLGQGNSQPQHF	TGTGCCAGCAGTTTGGGACAGGGGAATAGTCAGCCCCAGCATTTT
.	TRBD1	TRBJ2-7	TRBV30	CAWGTASYEQYF	TGTGCCTGGGGGACAGCTTCCTACGAGCAGTACTTC
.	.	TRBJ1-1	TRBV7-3	CASSTDWNTEAFF	TGTGCCAGCAGCACGGACTGGAACACTGAAGCTTTCTTT
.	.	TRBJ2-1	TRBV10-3	CATNRDRGSEQFF	TGTGCCACTAATAGGGATCGGGGAAGTGAGCAGTTCTTC
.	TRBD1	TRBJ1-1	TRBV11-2	CASSINGVGTGVVNTEAFF	TGTGCCAGCAGTATTAACGGTGTGGGGACAGGGGTGGTGAACACTGAAGCTTTCTTT
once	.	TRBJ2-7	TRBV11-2	CASSLDGRVYSYEQYF	TGTGCCAGCAGCTTAGATGGCAGGGTTTACTCTTACGAGCAGTACTTC
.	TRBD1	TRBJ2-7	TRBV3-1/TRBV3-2	CASSQEGEDRGAYEQYF	TGTGCCAGCAGCCAAGAAGGGGAGGACAGGGGCGCGTACGAGCAGTACTTC
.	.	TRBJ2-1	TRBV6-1	CASSESGGPYNEQFF	TGTGCCAGCAGTGAATCCGGGGGTCCCTACAATGAGCAGTTCTTC
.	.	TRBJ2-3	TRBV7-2	CASSLGQRGTDTQYF	TGTGCCAGCAGCTTAGGCCAGCGGGGCACAGATACGCAGTATTTT
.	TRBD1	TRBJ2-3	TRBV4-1	CASSQGQGAADTQYF	TGCGCCAGCAGCCAAGGACAGGGGGCCGCAGATACGCAGTATTTT
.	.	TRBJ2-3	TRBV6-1	CASSELRAAGTDTQYF	TGTGCCAGCAGTGAACTGAGGGCCGCTGGGACAGATACGCAGTATTTT
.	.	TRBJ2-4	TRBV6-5	CASLYRDPTNIQYF	TGTGCCAGCCTATACAGGGATCCTACAAACATTCAGTACTTC
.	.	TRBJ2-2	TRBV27	CASSYWDWLNTGELFF	TGTGCCAGCAGTTACTGGGACTGGTTGAACACCGGGGAGCTGTTTTTT
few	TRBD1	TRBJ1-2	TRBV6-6	CASSYSTGQGDSYTF	TGTGCCAGCAGTTACTCCACGGGACAGGGGGATTCCTACACCTTC
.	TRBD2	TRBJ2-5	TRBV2	CASSIGTSGETQYF	TGTGCCAGCAGTATAGGGACTAGCGGGGAGACCCAGTACTTC
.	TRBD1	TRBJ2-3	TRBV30	CAWGGTGGKTDTQYF	TGTGCCTGGGGGGGGACAGGTGGGAAAACAGATACGCAGTATTTT
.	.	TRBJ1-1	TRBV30	CAWSVRRGTEAFF	TGTGCCTGGAGTGTACGTAGAGGGACTGAAGCTTTCTTT